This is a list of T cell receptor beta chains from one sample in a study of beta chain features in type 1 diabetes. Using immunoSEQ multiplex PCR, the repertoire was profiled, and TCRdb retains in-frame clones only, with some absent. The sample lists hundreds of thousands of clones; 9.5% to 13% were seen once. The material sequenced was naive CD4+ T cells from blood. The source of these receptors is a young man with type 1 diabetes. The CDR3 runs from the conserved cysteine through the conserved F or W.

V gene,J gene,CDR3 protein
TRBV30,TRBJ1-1,CAWSKDRGPSIF
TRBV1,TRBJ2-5,CTSSQDPVGETQYF
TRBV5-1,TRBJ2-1,CASSTRTGGNEQFF
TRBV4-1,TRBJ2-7,CASSPGQGPSYEQYF
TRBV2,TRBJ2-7,CASKPAGRNYEQYF
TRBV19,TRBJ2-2,CATTDPGTSGGFTGELFF
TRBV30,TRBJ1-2,CAWGRQGAPHGYTF
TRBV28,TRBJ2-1,CASKIYLQFF
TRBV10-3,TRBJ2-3,CAISQNTDTQYF
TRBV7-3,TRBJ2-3,CASSLLGGGGLGTDTQYF
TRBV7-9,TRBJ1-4,CASSLQQTNEKLFF
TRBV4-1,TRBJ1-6,CASSQEQLNSPLHF
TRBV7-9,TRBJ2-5,CASSLGSGQETQYF
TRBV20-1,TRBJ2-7,CSARTGYEQYF
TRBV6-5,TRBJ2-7,CASSRDYSYEQYF
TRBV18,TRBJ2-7,CASSPSTGTLYEQYF
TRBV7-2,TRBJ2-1,CASSLDSGGPYNEQFF
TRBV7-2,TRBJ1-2,CASSLVLRGANYGYTF
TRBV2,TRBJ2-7,CASASVTHNYEQYF
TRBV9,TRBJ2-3,CASSATTSTDTQYF
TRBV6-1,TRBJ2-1,CASGQGVDSYNEQFF
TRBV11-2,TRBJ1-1,CASSRTPGNTEAFF
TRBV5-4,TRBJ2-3,CASSRTSRPDTQYF
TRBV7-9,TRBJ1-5,CASSQGGGANQPQHF
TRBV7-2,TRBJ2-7,CASSFLAGTYEQYF
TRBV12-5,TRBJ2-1,CASAPRAGGPLINEQFF
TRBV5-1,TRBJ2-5,CASSLGGREETQYF
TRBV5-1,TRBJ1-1,CASRLGTGRNTEAFF
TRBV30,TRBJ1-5,CAWSRGGGSVSQHF
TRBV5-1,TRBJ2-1,CASSFRWSSYNEQFF
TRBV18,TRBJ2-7,CASSPQGDSRTYEQYF
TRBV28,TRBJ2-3,CASSSPGLAADTQYF
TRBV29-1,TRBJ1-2,CSVEAQNYGYTF
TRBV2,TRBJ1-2,CASRLGQTSTGYTF
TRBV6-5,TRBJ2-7,CASSYVSGTGPYEQYF
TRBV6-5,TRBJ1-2,CASSGRDRDNYGYTF
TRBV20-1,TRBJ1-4,CSASRYEKLFF
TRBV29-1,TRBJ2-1,CSVASGGDEQFF
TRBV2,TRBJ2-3,CASRIDGTDTQYF
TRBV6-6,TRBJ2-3,CASSYPGLGTDTQYF
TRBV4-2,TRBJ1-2,CASSQIDTGKYGYTF
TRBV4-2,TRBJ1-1,CASRRTANTEAFF
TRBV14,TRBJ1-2,CASSQDPTGTNYGYTF
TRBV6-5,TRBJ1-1,CASARGVGTEAFF
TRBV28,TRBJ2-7,CASSLSHEQYF
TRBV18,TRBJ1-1,CASSGQGSNTEAFF
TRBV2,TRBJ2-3,CASTASGGDTQYF
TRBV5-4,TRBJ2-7,CASSLGAYEQYF